A selection of T cell receptor beta chains follows, all from one sample in a study of regulatory T cells in long-lasting Graves disease. TCRdb reanalysed the multiplex PCR reads using MiXCR and keeps one entry per CDR3 protein. The sample carries about 560,000 distinct CDR3 sequences, around 16% recorded once. These data were likewise used in another study, on T cells in Graves' hyperthyroidism and ophthalmopathy.

Sequencing used peripheral blood mononuclear cells (PBMCs), obtained at new diagnosis, from a patient treated with antithyroid drugs. The receptors were gathered from a man aged 18 to 35 with Graves disease. CDR3s include the opening cysteine and the closing phenylalanine or tryptophan. A D gene is named only where the DNA matches it firmly. A clone size is listed for some rows: how often the clone was seen (once, few, many), or a class if it is expanded.

CDR3 DNA,CDR3 protein,V gene,D gene,clone size,J gene
TGTGCCATCAAGTTGGTGGCAGGGACTAGCAATCAGCCCCAGCATTTT,CAIKLVAGTSNQPQHF,TRBV10-3,NA,few,TRBJ1-5
TGCAGCGTCCGCTTCGGGACAGGGGGGTACGAGCAGTACTTC,CSVRFGTGGYEQYF,TRBV29-1,TRBD1,NA,TRBJ2-7
TGTGCCAGCAGTTTTGCAGCGGGAGGCTACGAGCAGTACTTC,CASSFAAGGYEQYF,TRBV27,TRBD2,many,TRBJ2-7
TGTGCCTGGAGTGTACTGGCGGGAGGCACGAATACGCAGTATTTT,CAWSVLAGGTNTQYF,TRBV30,TRBD2,NA,TRBJ2-3
TGTGCCAGCAGCTACTCCAGCGCCAAAAACATTCAGTACTTC,CASSYSSAKNIQYF,TRBV5-6,NA,many,TRBJ2-4
TGCAGTGCTAGAGGGGGCGGGAATGCTTTCTTT,CSARGGGNAFF,TRBV20-1,NA,many,TRBJ1-1
TGTGCCAGCAGTCCCTTAATAGACAATCAGCCCCAGCATTTT,CASSPLIDNQPQHF,TRBV28,NA,many,TRBJ1-5
TGTGCCAGCAGTTCATCAGGTGACGAGCAGTACTTC,CASSSSGDEQYF,TRBV28,NA,many,TRBJ2-7
TGTGCCAGCACGTTAGCGGGAGGCCGAGATACGCAGTATTTT,CASTLAGGRDTQYF,TRBV3-1,TRBD2,many,TRBJ2-3
TGTGCCATCAGTGAAGCCGGGTCAACTGACATTCAGTACTTC,CAISEAGSTDIQYF,TRBV10-3,NA,few,TRBJ2-4
TGTGCCAGCATGTGGGGGACAGGAGAGACCCAGTACTTC,CASMWGTGETQYF,TRBV11-2,TRBD1,many,TRBJ2-5
TGTGCCTGTAGACGAGGAGGGGAGCAGTACTTC,CACRRGGEQYF,TRBV12-3/TRBV12-4,NA,once,TRBJ2-7
TGTGCCAGCAGCTTGCCAGGGGGTCCCCGCGAGCAGTACTTC,CASSLPGGPREQYF,TRBV5-5,TRBD1,NA,TRBJ2-7
TGTGCCAGCAGTCACGGGCCGGCAGGGGGGCGAGCTAACTATGGCTACACCTTC,CASSHGPAGGRANYGYTF,TRBV25-1,TRBD1,many,TRBJ1-2
TGTGCCAGCAGCCCCGAGCTGGGCCAGGATGAGCAGTTCTTC,CASSPELGQDEQFF,TRBV3-1,NA,many,TRBJ2-1
TGCAGTGCTAGGGTGGCGGGACTAGCCCCCTACGAGCAGTACTTC,CSARVAGLAPYEQYF,TRBV20-1,TRBD2,many,TRBJ2-7
TGTGCCTGGAGTGTACTAGGGGCAACGAACACCGGGGAGCTGTTTTTT,CAWSVLGATNTGELFF,TRBV30,NA,many,TRBJ2-2
TGTGCCAGCAGCAAACTAGATACGCAGTATTTT,CASSKLDTQYF,TRBV6-1,NA,NA,TRBJ2-3
TGTGCCAGCTCACCCTTGACTAGCGGAACTAGCACAGGTACGCAGTATTTT,CASSPLTSGTSTGTQYF,TRBV18,TRBD2,NA,TRBJ2-3
TGTGCCAGCAGTGAACGGGCAGTCCAACAGCCCCAGCATTTT,CASSERAVQQPQHF,TRBV2,NA,many,TRBJ1-5